This note documents a single TCR beta chain sequence. The antigen is undetermined. The CDR3 totals 19 residues. V was clipped by 1 base and J by 3 bases, with 24 bases between them. The germline V gene encodes CDR1 SEHNR and CDR2 FQNEAQ (reference sequence). This sample was taken from a study of cytomegalovirus exposure and HLA in healthy donors. General study results and limits: Later findings reportedly placed an Asian-associated ancestry cluster below the approximately 650-donor mean for N-insertions. Immune exposure data for these donors was limited to CMV serostatus. Most TCR sequences were uncommon, yet certain public TCRs appeared in many donors. Reports indicated that the classifier achieved high specificity and sensitivity in diagnosing cytomegalovirus status.

Amplification used 60 Vbeta primers and 13 Jbeta primers. The assay was immunoSEQ multiplex PCR, and TCRdb's table has in-frame clones only and misses some. In the table there are 90,000 to 150,000 clones, more than 60% of which are singletons. Sequenced material: PBMCs. The V and J genes are TRBV7-9 and TRBJ2-5; D perhaps matches TRBD1 (6 bases). The clonotype originates from a man between 35 and 55 years old in good health and CMV-seropositive. CDR3 in DNA: TGTGCCAGCAGCTTAGTTGGGATCGGCAGGGGAAACAACAAAGAGACCCAGTACTTC. Amino acid sequence: CASSLVGIGRGNNKETQYF.